This TCR beta chain was captured by sequencing in a study of human T cells and chemical hapten exposure. Overall study: Patch tests delivered 0.01% DPC to the upper back and were evaluated at 6 days.

Regarding time point: pre-sensitization, week 0. Stated treatment: therapeutic diphenylcyclopropenone sensitization with weekly scalp DPC. Non-pregnant alopecia patients aged 18 to 70, suitable for DPC therapy. Points from the study as a whole: There was alopecia in the donors, so their immune response may differ from that of healthy people.

This CDR3 region has 15 residues. Per germline, CDR1 LNHDA and CDR2 SQIVND (reference sequence). V gave up 3 bases and J gave up 5 bases, with 14 bases separating them. This clonotype was observed many times. Its antigen is still unknown. A single record per CDR3 protein comes from TCRdb applying MiXCR to the RACE reads. The sample contains 50,000 to 65,000 distinct CDR3 sequences, about 6.7% of which appear only once. The input for sequencing was whole blood, taken in connection with sensitization to the hapten diphenylcyclopropenone (DPC). The genes are TRBV19 and TRBJ1-3, with D tentatively TRBD1 (5 bases). The sequence was obtained from a woman between 25 and 40 years old with alopecia areata. Some clones in this sample may be carry-over from other donors' samples. The CDR3 sequence is CASSINPDRRNTIYF. The CDR3, as DNA: TGTGCCAGTAGTATTAACCCCGACAGACGAAACACCATATATTTT.